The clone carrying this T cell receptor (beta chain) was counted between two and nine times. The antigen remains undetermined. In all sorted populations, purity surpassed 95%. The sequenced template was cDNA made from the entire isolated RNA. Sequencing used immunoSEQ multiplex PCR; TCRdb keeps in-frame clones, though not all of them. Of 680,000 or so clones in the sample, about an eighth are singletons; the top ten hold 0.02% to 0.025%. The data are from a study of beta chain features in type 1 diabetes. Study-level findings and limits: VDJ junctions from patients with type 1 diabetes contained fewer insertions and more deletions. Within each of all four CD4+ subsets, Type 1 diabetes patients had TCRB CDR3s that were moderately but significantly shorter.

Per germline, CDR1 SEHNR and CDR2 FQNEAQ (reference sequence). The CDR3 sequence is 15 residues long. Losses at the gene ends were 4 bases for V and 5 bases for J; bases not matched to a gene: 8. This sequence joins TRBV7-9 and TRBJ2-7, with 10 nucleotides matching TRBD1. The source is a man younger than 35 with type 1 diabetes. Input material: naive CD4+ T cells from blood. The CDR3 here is CASSSVPGQGNEQYF. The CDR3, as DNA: TGTGCCAGCAGCTCAGTCCCGGGACAGGGGAACGAGCAGTACTTC.